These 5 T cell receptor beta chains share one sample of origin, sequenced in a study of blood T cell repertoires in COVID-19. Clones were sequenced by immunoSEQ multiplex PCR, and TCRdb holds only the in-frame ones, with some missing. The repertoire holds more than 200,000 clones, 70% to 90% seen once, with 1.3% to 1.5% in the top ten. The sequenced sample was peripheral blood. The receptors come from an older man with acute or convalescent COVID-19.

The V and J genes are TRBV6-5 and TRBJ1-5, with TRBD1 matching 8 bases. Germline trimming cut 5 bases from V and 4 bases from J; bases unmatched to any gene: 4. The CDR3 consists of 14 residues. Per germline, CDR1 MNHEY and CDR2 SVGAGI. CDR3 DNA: TGTGCCAGCAGTACAGGGGGTCCAAATCAGCCCCAGCATTTT. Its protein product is CASSTGGPNQPQHF.

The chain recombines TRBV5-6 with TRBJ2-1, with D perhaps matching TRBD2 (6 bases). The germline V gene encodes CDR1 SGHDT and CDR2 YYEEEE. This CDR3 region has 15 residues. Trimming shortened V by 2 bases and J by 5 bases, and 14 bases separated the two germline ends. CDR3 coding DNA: TGTGCCAGCAGCTTTTTCGCTCCGGGGGACAATGAGCAGTTCTTC. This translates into CASSFFAPGDNEQFF.

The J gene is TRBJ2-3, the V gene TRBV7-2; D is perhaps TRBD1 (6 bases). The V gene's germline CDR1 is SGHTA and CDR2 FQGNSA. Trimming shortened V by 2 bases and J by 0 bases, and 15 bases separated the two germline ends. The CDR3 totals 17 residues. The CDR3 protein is CASSLRVRGFSTDTQYF. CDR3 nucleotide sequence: TGTGCCAGCAGCTTAAGGGTCAGGGGATTTAGCACAGATACGCAGTATTTT. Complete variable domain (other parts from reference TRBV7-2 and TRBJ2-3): GAGVSQSPSNKVTEKGKDVELRCDPISGHTALYWYRQSLGQGLEFLIYFQGNSAPDKSGLPSDRFSAERTGGSVSTLTIQRTQQEDSAVYLCASSLRVRGFSTDTQYFGPGTRLTVL.

The CDR3 sequence is CASSYRGGETQYF. CDR3 DNA sequence: TGTGCCAGCAGTTACAGGGGGGGAGAGACCCAGTACTTC. This chain joins TRBV6-6 and TRBJ2-5, with D possibly matching TRBD2 (7 bases). The ends were cut back, 2 bases at V and 4 bases at J, with 8 bases in the middle. Looked up from germline, CDR1 is MNHNY and CDR2 is SVGAGI (reference sequence). The CDR3 sequence is 13 residues long.

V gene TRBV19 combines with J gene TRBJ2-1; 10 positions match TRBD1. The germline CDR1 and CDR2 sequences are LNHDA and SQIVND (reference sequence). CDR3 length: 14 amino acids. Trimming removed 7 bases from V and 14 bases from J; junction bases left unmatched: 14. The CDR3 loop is CASTTTGGGGGKFF. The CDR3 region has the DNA TGTGCCAGTACCACGACAGGGGGCGGCGGGGGGAAGTTCTTC.